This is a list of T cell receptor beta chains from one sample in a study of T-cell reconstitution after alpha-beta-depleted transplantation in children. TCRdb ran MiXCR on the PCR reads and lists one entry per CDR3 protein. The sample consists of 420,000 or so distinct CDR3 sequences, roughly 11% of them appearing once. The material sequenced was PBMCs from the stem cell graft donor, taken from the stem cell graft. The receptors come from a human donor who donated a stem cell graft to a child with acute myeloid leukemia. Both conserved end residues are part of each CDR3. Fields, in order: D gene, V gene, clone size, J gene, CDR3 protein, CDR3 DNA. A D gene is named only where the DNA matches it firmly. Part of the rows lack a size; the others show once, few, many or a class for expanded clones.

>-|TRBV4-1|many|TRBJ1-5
CASSQEPGGYNQPQHF
TGCGCCAGCAGCCAAGAACCCGGGGGGTACAATCAGCCCCAGCATTTT
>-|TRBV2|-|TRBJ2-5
CASSVGPSEETQYF
TGTGCCAGCAGTGTCGGACCCAGCGAAGAGACCCAGTACTTC
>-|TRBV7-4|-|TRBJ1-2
CASSSPREGYTF
TGTGCCAGCAGCAGTCCACGCGAGGGCTACACCTTC
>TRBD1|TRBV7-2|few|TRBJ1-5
CASSLRGGLNQPQHF
TGTGCCAGCAGCTTAAGAGGGGGCCTAAATCAGCCCCAGCATTTT
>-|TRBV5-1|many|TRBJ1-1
CASSLGPPAEAFF
TGCGCCAGCAGCTTGGGCCCCCCCGCTGAAGCTTTCTTT
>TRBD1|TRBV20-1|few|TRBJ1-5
CSAREGQGAGQPQHF
TGCAGTGCTAGAGAGGGCCAGGGGGCAGGCCAGCCCCAGCATTTT
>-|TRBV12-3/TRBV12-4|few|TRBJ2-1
CASRARGSSYNEQFF
TGTGCCAGCAGAGCTCGGGGGAGCTCCTACAATGAGCAGTTCTTC
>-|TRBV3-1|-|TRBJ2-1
CASSQGNANNEQFF
TGTGCCAGCAGCCAAGGCAACGCTAACAATGAGCAGTTCTTC
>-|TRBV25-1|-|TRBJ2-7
CASSERSEASYEQYF
TGTGCCAGCAGTGAAAGGTCCGAAGCCTCCTACGAGCAGTACTTC
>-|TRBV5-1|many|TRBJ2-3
CASSLEVASTDTQYF
TGCGCCAGCAGCTTGGAGGTCGCTAGCACAGATACGCAGTATTTT
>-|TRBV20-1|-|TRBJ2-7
CSARATGTRRAGQYF
TGCAGTGCTAGAGCAACCGGGACAAGGAGAGCGGGGCAGTACTTC
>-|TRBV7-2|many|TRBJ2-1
CASSLEGANEQFF
TGTGCCAGCAGCTTAGAAGGGGCCAATGAGCAGTTCTTC
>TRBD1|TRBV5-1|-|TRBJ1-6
CASSFRDRFNSPLHF
TGCGCCAGCAGTTTCCGGGACAGGTTCAATTCACCCCTCCACTTT
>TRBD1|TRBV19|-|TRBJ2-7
CASSSQYHDRGPLSYEQYF
TGTGCCAGTAGTTCCCAATACCACGACAGGGGTCCTCTCTCCTACGAGCAGTACTTC
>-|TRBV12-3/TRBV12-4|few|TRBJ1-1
CASRQLRNTEAFF
TGTGCCAGCAGACAACTCCGGAACACTGAAGCTTTCTTT
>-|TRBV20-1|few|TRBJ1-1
CSATLGAWNTEAFF
TGCAGTGCTACCCTTGGGGCATGGAACACTGAAGCTTTCTTT
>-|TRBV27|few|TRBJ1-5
CASSLSVSPLQPQHF
TGTGCCAGCAGTTTATCTGTCTCTCCCCTTCAGCCCCAGCATTTT
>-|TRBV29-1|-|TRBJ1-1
CSVDEAALNTEAFF
TGCAGCGTTGATGAGGCAGCATTGAACACTGAAGCTTTCTTT
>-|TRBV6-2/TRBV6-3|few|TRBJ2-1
CASSYPGDEQFF
TGTGCCAGCAGTTACCCGGGCGATGAGCAGTTCTTC
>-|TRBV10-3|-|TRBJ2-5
CAISPGLGETQYF
TGTGCCATCAGTCCAGGCCTGGGGGAGACCCAGTACTTC
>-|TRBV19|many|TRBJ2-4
CASSAGRGKNIQYF
TGTGCCAGTAGTGCGGGACGGGGCAAAAACATTCAGTACTTC
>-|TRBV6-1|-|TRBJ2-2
CASRGGGMNTGELFF
TGTGCCAGCAGGGGGGGAGGCATGAACACCGGGGAGCTGTTTTTT
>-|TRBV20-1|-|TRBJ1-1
CSANPGIGTEAFF
TGCAGTGCAAATCCAGGGATCGGCACTGAAGCTTTCTTT
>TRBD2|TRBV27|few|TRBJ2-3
CASSWGTSGPTDTQYF
TGTGCCAGCAGTTGGGGGACTAGCGGACCCACAGATACGCAGTATTTT
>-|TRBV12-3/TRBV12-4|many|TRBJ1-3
CASSFGGENTIYF
TGTGCCAGCAGTTTCGGGGGCGAAAACACCATATATTTT
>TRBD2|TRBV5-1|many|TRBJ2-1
CASSPAGLGYEQFF
TGCGCCAGCAGCCCCGCGGGACTAGGTTATGAGCAGTTCTTC
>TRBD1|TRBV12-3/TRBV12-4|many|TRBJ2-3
CASSLDRGRDTQYF
TGTGCCAGCAGCCTCGACAGGGGTCGAGATACGCAGTATTTT
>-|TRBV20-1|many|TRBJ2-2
CSASRSGTGELFF
TGCAGTGCTAGTCGATCGGGCACCGGGGAGCTGTTTTTT
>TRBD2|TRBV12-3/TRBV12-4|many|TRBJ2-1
CASSPGTNNNEQFF
TGTGCCAGCAGTCCCGGGACTAACAACAATGAGCAGTTCTTC
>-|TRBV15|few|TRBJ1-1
CATRMNTEAFF
TGTGCCACTCGGATGAACACTGAAGCTTTCTTT
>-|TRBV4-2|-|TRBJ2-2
CASSQDTGNTGELFF
TGTGCCAGCAGCCAAGATACGGGGAACACCGGGGAGCTGTTTTTT
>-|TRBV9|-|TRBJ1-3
CASSVDVGSGNTIYF
TGTGCCAGCAGCGTAGACGTGGGCTCTGGAAACACCATATATTTT
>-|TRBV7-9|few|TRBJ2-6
CASSLVVSGSGANVLTF
TGTGCCAGCAGCTTAGTGGTTTCCGGTTCAGGGGCCAACGTCCTGACTTTC